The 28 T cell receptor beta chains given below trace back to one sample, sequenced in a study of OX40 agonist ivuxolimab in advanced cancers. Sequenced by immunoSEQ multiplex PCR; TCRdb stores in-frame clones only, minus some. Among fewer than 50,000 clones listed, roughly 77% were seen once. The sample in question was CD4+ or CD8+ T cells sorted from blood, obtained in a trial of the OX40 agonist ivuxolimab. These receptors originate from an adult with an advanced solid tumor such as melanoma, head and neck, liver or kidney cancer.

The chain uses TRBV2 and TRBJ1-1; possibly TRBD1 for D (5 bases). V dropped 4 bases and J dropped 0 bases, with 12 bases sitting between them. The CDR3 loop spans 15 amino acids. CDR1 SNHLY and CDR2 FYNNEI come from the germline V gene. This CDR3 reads CASSVGDPLNTEAFF. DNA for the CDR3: TGTGCCAGCAGTGTTGGGGACCCCCTGAACACTGAAGCTTTCTTT.

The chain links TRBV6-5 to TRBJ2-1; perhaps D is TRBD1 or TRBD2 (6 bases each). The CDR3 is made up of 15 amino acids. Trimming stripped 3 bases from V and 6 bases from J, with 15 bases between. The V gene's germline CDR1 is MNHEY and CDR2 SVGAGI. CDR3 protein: CASSYFWGATNEQFF. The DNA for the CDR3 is TGTGCCAGCAGTTATTTCTGGGGGGCGACCAATGAGCAGTTCTTC.

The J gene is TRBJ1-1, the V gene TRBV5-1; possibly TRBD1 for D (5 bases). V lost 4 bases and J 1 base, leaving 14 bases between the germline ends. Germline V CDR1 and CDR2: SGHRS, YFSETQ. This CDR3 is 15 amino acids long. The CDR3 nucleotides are TGCGCCAGCAGCCCGGGGACCTTGGGGAACACTGAAGCTTTCTTT. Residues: CASSPGTLGNTEAFF.

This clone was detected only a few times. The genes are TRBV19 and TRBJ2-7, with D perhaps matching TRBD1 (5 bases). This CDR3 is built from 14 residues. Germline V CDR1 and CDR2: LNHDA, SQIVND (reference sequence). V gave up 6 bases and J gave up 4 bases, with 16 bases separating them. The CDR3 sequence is CASSQYLGPYEQYV. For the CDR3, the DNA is TGTGCCAGTAGCCAGTATTTGGGGCCGTACGAGCAGTACGTC.

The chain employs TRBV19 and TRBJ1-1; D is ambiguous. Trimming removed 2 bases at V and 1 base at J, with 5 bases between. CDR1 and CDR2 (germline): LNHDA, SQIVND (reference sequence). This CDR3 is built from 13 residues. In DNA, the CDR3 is TGTGCCAGTAGTATAATGGGGAACACTGAAGCTTTCTTT. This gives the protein CASSIMGNTEAFF.

This CDR3 is CSAKTGGTEAFF. The CDR3 DNA is TGCAGCGCAAAGACAGGGGGCACTGAAGCTTTCTTT. The V call is TRBV29-1, the J call TRBJ1-1; 9 bases line up with TRBD1. There are 12 residues in the CDR3. CDR1 is SQVTM and CDR2 is ANQGSEA in the germline V gene. With V trimmed by 7 bases and J by 4 bases, 4 bases remained unmatched. The whole variable domain, remainder taken from reference TRBV29-1 and TRBJ1-1, is SAVISQKPSRDICQRGTSLTIQCQVDSQVTMMFWYRQQPGQSLTLIATANQGSEATYESGFVIDKFPISRPNLTFSTLTVSNMSPEDSSIYLCSAKTGGTEAFFGQGTRLTVV.

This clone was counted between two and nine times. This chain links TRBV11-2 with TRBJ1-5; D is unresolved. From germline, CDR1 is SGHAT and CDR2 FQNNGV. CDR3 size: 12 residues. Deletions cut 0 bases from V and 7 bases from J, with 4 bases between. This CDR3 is CASSLEGQPQHF. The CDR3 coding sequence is TGTGCCAGCAGCTTAGAAGGACAGCCCCAGCATTTT.

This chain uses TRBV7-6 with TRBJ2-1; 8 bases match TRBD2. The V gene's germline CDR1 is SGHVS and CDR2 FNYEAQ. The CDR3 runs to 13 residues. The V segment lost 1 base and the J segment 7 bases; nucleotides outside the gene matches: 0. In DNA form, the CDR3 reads TGTGCCAGCAGCTTAGGCGGGGGGAATGAGCAGTTCTTC. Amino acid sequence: CASSLGGGNEQFF.

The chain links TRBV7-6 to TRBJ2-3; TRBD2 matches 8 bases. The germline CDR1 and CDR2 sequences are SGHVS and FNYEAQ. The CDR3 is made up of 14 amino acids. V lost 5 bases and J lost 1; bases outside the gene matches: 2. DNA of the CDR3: TGTGCCAGCAGCCGGGAGGGTGGCACAGATACGCAGTATTTT. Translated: CASSREGGTDTQYF.

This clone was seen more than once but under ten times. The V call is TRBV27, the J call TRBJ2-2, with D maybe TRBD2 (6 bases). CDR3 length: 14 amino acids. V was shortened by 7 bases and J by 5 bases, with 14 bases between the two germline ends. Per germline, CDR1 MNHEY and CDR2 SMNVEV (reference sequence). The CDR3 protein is CASNLTGETGELFF. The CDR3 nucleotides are TGTGCCAGCAACCTTACGGGGGAGACCGGGGAGCTGTTTTTT.

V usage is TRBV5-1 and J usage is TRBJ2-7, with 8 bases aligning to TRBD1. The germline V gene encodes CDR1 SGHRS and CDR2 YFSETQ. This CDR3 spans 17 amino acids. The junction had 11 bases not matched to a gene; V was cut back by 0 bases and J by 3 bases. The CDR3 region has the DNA TGCGCCAGCAGCTTGGTGGGTCGAGGGACAGGTGGCTACGAGCAGTACTTC. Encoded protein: CASSLVGRGTGGYEQYF. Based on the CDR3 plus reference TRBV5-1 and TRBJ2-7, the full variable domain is KAGVTQTPRYLIKTRGQQVTLSCSPISGHRSVSWYQQTPGQGLQFLFEYFSETQRNKGNFPGRFSGRQFSNSRSEMNVSTLELGDSALYLCASSLVGRGTGGYEQYFGPGTRLTVT.

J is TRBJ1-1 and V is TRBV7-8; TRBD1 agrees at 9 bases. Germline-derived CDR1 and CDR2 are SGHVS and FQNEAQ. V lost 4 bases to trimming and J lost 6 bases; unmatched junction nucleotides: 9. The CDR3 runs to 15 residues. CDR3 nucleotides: TGTGCCAGCAGCTACCGGACAGGGGTTAAATCTGAAGCTTTCTTT. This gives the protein CASSYRTGVKSEAFF.

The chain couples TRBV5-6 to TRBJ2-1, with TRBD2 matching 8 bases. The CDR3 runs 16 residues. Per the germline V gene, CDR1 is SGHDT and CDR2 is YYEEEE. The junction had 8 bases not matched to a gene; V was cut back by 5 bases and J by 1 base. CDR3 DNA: TGTGCCAGCAGGGGCAGCGGGAGCCTTTCCTACAATGAGCAGTTCTTC. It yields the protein CASRGSGSLSYNEQFF.

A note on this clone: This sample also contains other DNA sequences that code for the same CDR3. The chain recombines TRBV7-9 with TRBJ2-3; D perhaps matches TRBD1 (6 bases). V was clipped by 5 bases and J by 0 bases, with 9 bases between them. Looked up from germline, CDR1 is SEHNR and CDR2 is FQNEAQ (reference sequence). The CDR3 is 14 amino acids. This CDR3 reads CASSLGASTDTQYF. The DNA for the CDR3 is TGTGCCAGCAGCCTGGGGGCTAGCACAGATACGCAGTATTTT.

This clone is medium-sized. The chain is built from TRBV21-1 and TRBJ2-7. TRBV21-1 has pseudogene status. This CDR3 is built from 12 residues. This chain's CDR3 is CASRHRGREQYV. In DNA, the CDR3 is TGTGCCAGCAGGCACCGGGGGCGAGAGCAGTACGTC.

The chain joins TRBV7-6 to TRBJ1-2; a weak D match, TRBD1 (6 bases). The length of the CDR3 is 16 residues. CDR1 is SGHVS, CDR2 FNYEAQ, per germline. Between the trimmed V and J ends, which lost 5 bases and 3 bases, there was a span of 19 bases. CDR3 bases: TGTGCCAGCAGCCCCGCGAGGGGGGCGTTGGACTATGGCTACACCTTC. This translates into CASSPARGALDYGYTF.

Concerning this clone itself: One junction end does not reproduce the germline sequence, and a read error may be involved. The CDR3 coding sequence is TGTGCCCGCAGCGGGGGCGGGGGGGCCTCCTACAATGAGCAGTTCTTC. It specifies CARSGGGGASYNEQFF. The chain carries TRBV9 and TRBJ2-1; 9 bases line up with TRBD2. Germline assignment: CDR1 SGDLS and CDR2 YYNGEE. CDR3 length: 16 amino acids. Using reference TRBV9 and TRBJ2-1 for the parts outside the CDR3, the full variable domain is DSGVTQTPKHLITATGQRVTLRCSPRSGDLSVYWYQQSLDQGLQFLIQYYNGEERAKGNILERFSAQQFPDLHSELNLSSLELGDSALYFCARSGGGGASYNEQFFGPGTRLTVL.

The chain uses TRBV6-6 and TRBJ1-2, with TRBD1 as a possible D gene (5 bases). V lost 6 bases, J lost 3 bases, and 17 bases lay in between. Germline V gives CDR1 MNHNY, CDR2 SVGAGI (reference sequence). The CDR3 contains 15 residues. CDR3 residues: CASSTQGLSYYGYTF. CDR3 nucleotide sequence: TGTGCCAGCAGCACCCAGGGTTTATCCTACTATGGCTACACCTTC.

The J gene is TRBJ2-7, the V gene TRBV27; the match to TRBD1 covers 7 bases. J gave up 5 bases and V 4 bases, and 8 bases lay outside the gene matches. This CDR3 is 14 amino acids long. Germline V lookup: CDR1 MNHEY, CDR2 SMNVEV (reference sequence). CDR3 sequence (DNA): TGTGCCAGCAGTTCCCGACAGGGATGGAACGAGCAGTACTTC. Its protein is CASSSRQGWNEQYF.

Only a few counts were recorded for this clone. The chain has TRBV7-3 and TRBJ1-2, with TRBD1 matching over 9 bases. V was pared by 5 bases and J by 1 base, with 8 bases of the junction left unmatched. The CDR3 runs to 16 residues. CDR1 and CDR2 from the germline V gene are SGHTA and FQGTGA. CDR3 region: CASSPGADRGNYGYTF. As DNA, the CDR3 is TGTGCCAGCAGCCCTGGGGCGGACAGGGGTAACTATGGCTACACCTTC.

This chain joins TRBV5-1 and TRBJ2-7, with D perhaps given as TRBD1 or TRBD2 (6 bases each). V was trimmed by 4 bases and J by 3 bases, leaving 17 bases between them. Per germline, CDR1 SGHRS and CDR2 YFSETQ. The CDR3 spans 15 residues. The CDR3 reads CASSLLRGGGYEQYF. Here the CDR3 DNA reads TGCGCCAGCAGCCTCCTACGCGGAGGGGGCTACGAGCAGTACTTC.

In DNA form, the CDR3 reads TGTGCCAGCAGCATCCTGACGGGGACGGTTCAGCCCCAGCATTTT. Protein sequence: CASSILTGTVQPQHF. V gene TRBV7-2 combines with J gene TRBJ1-5, with a possible D match to TRBD1 (5 bases). In germline, CDR1 is SGHTA, CDR2 FQGNSA. The CDR3 sequence is 15 residues long. V lost 5 bases, J lost 6 bases, and 17 bases lay in between.

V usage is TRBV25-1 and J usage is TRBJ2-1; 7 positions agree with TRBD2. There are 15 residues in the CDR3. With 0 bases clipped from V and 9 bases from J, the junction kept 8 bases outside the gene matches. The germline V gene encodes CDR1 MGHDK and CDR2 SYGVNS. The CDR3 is CASSEYGGRTGEQFF. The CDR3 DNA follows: TGTGCCAGCAGTGAATACGGCGGGAGAACCGGTGAGCAGTTCTTC.

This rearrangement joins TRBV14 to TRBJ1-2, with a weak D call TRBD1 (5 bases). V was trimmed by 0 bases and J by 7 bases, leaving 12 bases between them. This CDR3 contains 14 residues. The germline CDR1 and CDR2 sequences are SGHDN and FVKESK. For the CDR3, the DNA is TGTGCCAGCAGCCAAGATTGGCAGGGAGGTGGCTACACCTTC. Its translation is CASSQDWQGGGYTF. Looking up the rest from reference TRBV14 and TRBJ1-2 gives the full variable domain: EAGVTQFPSHSVIEKGQTVTLRCDPISGHDNLYWYRRVMGKEIKFLLHFVKESKQDESGMPNNRFLAERTGGTYSTLKVQPAELEDSGVYFCASSQDWQGGGYTFGSGTRLTVV.

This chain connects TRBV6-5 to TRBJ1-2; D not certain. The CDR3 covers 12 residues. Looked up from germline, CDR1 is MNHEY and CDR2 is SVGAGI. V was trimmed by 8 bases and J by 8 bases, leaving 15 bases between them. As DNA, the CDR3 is TGTGCCAGCCGCCCGGGCCTCGGAGGCTACACCTTC. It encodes CASRPGLGGYTF.

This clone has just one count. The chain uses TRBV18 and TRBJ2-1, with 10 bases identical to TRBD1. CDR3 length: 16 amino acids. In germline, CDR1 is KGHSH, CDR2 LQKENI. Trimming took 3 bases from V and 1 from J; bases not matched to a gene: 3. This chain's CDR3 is CASSPRDRGSYNEQFF. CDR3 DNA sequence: TGTGCCAGCTCACCCCGGGACAGGGGATCCTACAATGAGCAGTTCTTC.

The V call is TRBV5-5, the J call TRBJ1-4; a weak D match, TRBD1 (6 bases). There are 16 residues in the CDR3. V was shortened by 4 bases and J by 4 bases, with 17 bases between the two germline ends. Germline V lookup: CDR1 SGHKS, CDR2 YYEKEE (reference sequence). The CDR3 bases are TGTGCCAGCAGCCTTCAACCTACAGGGATTAATGAAAAACTGTTTTTT. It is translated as CASSLQPTGINEKLFF.

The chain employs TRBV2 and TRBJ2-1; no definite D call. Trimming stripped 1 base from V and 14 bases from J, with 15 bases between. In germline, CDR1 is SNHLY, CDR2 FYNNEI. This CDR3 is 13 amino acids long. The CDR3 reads CASSEGGPPEEFF. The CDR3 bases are TGTGCCAGCAGTGAAGGTGGCCCTCCCGAGGAGTTCTTC. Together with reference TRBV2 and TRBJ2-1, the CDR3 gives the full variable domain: EPEVTQTPSHQVTQMGQEVILRCVPISNHLYFYWYRQILGQKVEFLVSFYNNEISEKSEIFDDQFSVERPDGSNFTLKIRSTKLEDSAMYFCASSEGGPPEEFFGPGTRLTVL.